This paragraph reports one TCR beta chain. The source of the sample is a study of T-cell memory formation after mild COVID-19. MiXCR, applied by TCRdb to the 5' RACE reads, yields one record per CDR3 protein. This repertoire shows a few hundred thousand distinct CDR3 sequences, 13% to 15% found once; its top ten account for roughly a fifth. There are 14 residues in the CDR3. Germline loops: CDR1 MGHRA, CDR2 YSYEKL. The V gene lost 5 bases and the J gene lost 4 bases, with 14 bases spanning the gap. The specimen was PBMCs or a T cell subset sorted from them (not recorded which). The gene calls are TRBV4-1 and TRBJ1-1; D call uncertain. The origin of this receptor is a man younger than 35 who had mild COVID-19 (a few samples of this study predate the infection). Cell type and time point are not known. CDR3 protein: CASSNREPSTEAFF. CDR3 in DNA: TGCGCCAGCAGCAACCGGGAGCCCTCCACTGAAGCTTTCTTT.